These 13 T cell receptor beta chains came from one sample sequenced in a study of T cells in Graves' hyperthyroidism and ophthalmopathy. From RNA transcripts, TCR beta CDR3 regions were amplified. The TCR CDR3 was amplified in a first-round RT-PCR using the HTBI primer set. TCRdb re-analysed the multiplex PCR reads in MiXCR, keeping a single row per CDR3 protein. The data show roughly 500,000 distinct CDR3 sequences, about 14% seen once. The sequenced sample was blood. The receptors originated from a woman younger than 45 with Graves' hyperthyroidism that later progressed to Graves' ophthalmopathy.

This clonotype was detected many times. CDR3 coding DNA: TGTGCCAGCAACTTGGGACAGGACTACGAGCAGTACTTC. It yields the protein CASNLGQDYEQYF. The rearrangement uses TRBV6-1 and TRBJ2-7, with TRBD1 matching 8 bases. The length of the CDR3 is 13 residues. Germline values: CDR1 MNHNS, CDR2 SASEGT. V was pared by 7 bases and J by 3 bases, with 5 bases of the junction left unmatched.

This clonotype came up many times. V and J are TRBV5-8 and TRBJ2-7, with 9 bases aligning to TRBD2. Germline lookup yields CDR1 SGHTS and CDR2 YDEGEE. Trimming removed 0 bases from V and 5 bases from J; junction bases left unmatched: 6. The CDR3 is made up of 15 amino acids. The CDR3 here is CASSLAGTSLDEQYF. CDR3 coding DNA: TGTGCCAGCAGCTTGGCCGGGACTAGCTTGGACGAGCAGTACTTC.

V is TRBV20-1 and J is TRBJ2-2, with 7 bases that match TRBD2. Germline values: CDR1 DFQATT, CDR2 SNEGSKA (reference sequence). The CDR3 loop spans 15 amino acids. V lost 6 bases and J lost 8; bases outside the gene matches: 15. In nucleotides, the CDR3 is TGCAGTGCCTTTTGGGGGGGGACCTCGGGGGGGGAGCTGTTTTTT. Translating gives CSAFWGGTSGGELFF.

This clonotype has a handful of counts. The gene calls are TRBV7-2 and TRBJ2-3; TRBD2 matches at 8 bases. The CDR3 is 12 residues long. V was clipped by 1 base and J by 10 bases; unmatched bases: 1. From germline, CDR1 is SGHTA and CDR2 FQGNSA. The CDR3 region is CASSLGTSPQYF. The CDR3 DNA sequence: TGTGCCAGCAGCTTAGGGACTAGCCCGCAGTATTTT.

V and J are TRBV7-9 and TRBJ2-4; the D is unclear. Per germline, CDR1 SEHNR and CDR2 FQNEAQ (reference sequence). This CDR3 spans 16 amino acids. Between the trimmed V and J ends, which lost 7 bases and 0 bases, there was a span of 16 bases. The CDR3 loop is CASNDRIVLAKNIQYF. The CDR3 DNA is TGTGCCAGCAACGACCGGATAGTTCTAGCCAAAAACATTCAGTACTTC.

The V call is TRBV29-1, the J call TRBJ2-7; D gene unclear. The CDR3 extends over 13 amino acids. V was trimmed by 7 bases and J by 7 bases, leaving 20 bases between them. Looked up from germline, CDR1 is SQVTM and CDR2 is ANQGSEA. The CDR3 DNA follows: TGCAGCGCCGCCCCGTACCGCGGCGATGAGCAGTACTTC. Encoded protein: CSAAPYRGDEQYF.

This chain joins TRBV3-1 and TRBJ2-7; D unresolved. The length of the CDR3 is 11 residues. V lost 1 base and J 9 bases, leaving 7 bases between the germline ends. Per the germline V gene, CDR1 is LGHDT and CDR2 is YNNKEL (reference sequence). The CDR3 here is CASSQGLVQYF. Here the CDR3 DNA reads TGTGCCAGCAGCCAAGGGTTGGTGCAGTACTTC.

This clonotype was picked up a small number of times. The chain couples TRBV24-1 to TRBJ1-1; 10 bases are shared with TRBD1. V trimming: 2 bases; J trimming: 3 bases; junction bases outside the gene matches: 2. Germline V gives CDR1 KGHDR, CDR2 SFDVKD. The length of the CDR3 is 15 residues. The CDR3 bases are TGTGCCACCAGTGATTCCGGGACAGGGGACACTGAAGCTTTCTTT. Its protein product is CATSDSGTGDTEAFF.

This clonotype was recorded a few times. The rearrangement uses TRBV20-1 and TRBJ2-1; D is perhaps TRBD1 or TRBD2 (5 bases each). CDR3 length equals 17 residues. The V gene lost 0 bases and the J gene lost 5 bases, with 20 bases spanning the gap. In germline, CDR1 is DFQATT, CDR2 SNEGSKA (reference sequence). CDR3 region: CSARDPTLGTVHNEQFF. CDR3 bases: TGCAGTGCTAGAGATCCTACACTAGGGACGGTTCACAATGAGCAGTTCTTC.

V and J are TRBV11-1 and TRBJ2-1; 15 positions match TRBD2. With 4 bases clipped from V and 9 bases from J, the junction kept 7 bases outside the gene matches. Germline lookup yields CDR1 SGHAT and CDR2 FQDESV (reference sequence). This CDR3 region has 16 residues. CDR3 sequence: CASSSSGLAGGAEQFF. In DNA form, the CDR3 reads TGTGCCAGCAGCTCATCCGGACTAGCGGGGGGGGCTGAGCAGTTCTTC.

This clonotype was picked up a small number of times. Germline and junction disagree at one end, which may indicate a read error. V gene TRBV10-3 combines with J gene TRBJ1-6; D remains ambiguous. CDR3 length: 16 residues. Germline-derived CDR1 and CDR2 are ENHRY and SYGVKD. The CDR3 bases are TGTGCCACGAGCGTCGGCGCCAGCTCCTATAATCCACCCCTCCACTTT. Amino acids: CATSVGASSYNPPLHF.

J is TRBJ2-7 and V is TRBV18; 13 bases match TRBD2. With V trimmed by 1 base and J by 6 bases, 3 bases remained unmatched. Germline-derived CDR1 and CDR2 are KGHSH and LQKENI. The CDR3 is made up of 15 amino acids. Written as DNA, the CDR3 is TGTGCCAGCTCACCACAGGGACTAGCGGGACTCGAGCAGTACTTC. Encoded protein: CASSPQGLAGLEQYF.

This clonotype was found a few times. As DNA, the CDR3 is TGTGCCAGTAGTGAGTGGGACGCCTCTAACTATGGCTACACCTTC. Translation: CASSEWDASNYGYTF. The chain carries TRBV19 and TRBJ1-2, with D perhaps matching TRBD1 (5 bases). CDR1 and CDR2 (germline): LNHDA, SQIVND (reference sequence). The CDR3 runs 15 residues. V was clipped by 5 bases and J by 0 bases, with 13 bases between them.